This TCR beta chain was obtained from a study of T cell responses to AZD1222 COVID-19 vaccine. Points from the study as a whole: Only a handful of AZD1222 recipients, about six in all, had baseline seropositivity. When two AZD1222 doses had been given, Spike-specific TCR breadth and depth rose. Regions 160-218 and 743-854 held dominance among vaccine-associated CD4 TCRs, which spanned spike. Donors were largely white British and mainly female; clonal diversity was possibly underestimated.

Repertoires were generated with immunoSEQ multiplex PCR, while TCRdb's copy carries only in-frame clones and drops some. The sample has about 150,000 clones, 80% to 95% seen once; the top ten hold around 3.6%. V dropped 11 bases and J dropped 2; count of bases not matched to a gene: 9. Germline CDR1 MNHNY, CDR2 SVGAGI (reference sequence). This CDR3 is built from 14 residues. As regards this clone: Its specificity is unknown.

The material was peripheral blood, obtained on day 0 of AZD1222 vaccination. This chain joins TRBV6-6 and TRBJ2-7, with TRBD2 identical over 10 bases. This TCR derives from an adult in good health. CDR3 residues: CASQALAGAYEQYF. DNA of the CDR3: TGTGCCTCCCAGGCTCTAGCGGGAGCCTACGAGCAGTACTTC.